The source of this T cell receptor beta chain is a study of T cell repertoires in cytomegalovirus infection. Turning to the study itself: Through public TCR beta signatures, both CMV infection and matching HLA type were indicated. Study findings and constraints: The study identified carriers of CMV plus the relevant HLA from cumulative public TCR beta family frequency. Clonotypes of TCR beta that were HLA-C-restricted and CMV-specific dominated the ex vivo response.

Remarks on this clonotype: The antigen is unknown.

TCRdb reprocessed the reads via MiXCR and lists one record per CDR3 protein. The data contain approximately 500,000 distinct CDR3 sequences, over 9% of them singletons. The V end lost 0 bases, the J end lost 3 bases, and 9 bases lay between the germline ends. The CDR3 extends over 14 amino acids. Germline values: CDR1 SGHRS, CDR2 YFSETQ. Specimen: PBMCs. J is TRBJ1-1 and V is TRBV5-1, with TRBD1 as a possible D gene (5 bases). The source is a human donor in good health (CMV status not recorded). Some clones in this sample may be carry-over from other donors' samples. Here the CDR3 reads CASSLEGPYTEAFF. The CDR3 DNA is TGCGCCAGCAGCTTGGAGGGGCCATACACTGAAGCTTTCTTT. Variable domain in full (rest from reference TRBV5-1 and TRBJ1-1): KAGVTQTPRYLIKTRGQQVTLSCSPISGHRSVSWYQQTPGQGLQFLFEYFSETQRNKGNFPGRFSGRQFSNSRSEMNVSTLELGDSALYLCASSLEGPYTEAFFGQGTRLTVV.